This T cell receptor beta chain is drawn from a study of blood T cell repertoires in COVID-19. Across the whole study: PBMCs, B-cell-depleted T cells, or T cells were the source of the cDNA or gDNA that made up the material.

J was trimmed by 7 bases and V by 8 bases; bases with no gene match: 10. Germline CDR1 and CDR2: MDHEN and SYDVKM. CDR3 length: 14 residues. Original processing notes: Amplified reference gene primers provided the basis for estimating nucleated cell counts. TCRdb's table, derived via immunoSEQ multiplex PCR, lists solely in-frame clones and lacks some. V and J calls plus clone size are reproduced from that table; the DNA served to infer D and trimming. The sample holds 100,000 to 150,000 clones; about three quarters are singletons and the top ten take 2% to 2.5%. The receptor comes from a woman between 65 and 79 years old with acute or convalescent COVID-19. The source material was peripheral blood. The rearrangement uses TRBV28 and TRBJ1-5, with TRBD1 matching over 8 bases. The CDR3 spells CASLARTGFQPQHF. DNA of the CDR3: TGTGCCAGCCTGGCAAGGACAGGGTTCCAGCCCCAGCATTTT.